Listed below are T cell receptor beta chains from one sample, sequenced in a study of vaccination and CD4 T cells after COVID-19. These receptors have no identified antigens. TCRdb redid the calling of the PCR reads with MiXCR, one entry per CDR3 protein. The repertoire holds about 25,000 distinct CDR3 sequences, with approximately 28% as singletons. The source was CD4+ T cells from blood, cultured in vitro, collected about 7 months after SARS-CoV-2 vaccination. The receptors were gathered from a human donor who had recovered from COVID-19. The CDR3 runs from the conserved cysteine through the conserved F or W. The D gene is left open where the match is weak. The listing skips clone size in some rows; elsewhere it reads once, few, many or a size class.

J,D,size,V,DNA,CDR3
TRBJ2-1,-,-,TRBV7-9,TGTGCCAGCAGCTCGACACATCGAGGTGCCTACAATGAGCAGTTCTTC,CASSSTHRGAYNEQFF
TRBJ2-5,-,many,TRBV6-1,TGTGCCAGCAGTGAGGCCCAAGAGACCCAGTACTTC,CASSEAQETQYF
TRBJ2-2,TRBD1,-,TRBV28,TGTGCCAGCAGTCCGTACAGGGGGAACACCGGGGAGCTGTTTTTT,CASSPYRGNTGELFF
TRBJ2-1,-,-,TRBV10-3,TGTGCCATCAGTGAGAGGACCGAACGAAGGTACAATGAGCAGTTCTTC,CAISERTERRYNEQFF
TRBJ1-2,TRBD1,-,TRBV28,TGTGCCAGCAACAAAGGACAGGCCACAAACTATGGCTACACCTTC,CASNKGQATNYGYTF
TRBJ1-1,-,-,TRBV5-4,TGTGCCAGCAGCTTGACCAACACTGAAGCTTTCTTT,CASSLTNTEAFF
TRBJ2-5,TRBD2,few,TRBV19,TGTGCCAGTAGTATCCCTAGCGGGAGAGGAAGGGAGACCCAGTACTTC,CASSIPSGRGRETQYF
TRBJ2-5,TRBD2,-,TRBV20-1,TGCAGTGCCGAAGCGGGGACTAGCGGGAGGAGGGGGGAGACCCAGTACTTC,CSAEAGTSGRRGETQYF
TRBJ2-1,-,-,TRBV20-1,TGCAGTGCCGCCGCGCCGGCCTATCAGTTCTTC,CSAAAPAYQFF
TRBJ2-7,-,-,TRBV20-1,TGCAGTGCTCAAGTCGGGTCCTACGAGCAGTACTTC,CSAQVGSYEQYF
TRBJ1-2,-,many,TRBV20-1,TGCAGTGCCCCCCTTTATAACTATGGCTACACCTTC,CSAPLYNYGYTF
TRBJ1-6,-,few,TRBV27,TGTGCCAGCAGTTCCACGACTGAAGGCTATAATTCACCCCTCCACTTT,CASSSTTEGYNSPLHF
TRBJ2-7,TRBD1,-,TRBV5-1,TGCGCCAGCAGCGTACAGGGGTCCTCCTACGAGCAGTACTTC,CASSVQGSSYEQYF
TRBJ1-1,-,few,TRBV10-3,TGTGCCATCAGTCGGGACACGAACACTGAAGCTTTCTTT,CAISRDTNTEAFF
TRBJ2-5,-,medium-sized,TRBV7-8,TGTGCCAGCAGCTTAGCCAGGGTCATTGAGACCCAGTACTTC,CASSLARVIETQYF
TRBJ1-4,-,-,TRBV12-3/TRBV12-4,TGTGCCAGCAGTTTCTTGCCGCAGGAAAAACTGTTTTTT,CASSFLPQEKLFF
TRBJ2-7,-,-,TRBV18,TGTGCCAGCTCACCACCTGCAGGGGCTATCTCCTACGAGCAGTACTTC,CASSPPAGAISYEQYF
TRBJ2-7,-,few,TRBV21-1,TGTGCCAGCAGACGGATAGCTGTTCACTACGAGCAGTACTTC,CASRRIAVHYEQYF
TRBJ1-2,TRBD1,few,TRBV7-9,TGTGCCAGCAGCTCCAGGGACAGGGGCGGCTACACCTTC,CASSSRDRGGYTF
TRBJ1-3,-,few,TRBV20-1,TGCAGTGCTACCGGACAGCACCTCTCTGGAAACACCATATATTTT,CSATGQHLSGNTIYF
TRBJ2-5,-,-,TRBV28,TGTGCCAGCAGTCTGTGGGGCTCGGTGGAGACCCAGTACTTC,CASSLWGSVETQYF
TRBJ2-3,-,-,TRBV7-9,TGTGCCAGCAGCTTAACTCTAGACACAGATACGCAGTATTTT,CASSLTLDTDTQYF
TRBJ1-2,-,-,TRBV27,TGTGCCAGCAGAGCTGGAGCTAACTATGGCTACACCTTC,CASRAGANYGYTF
TRBJ1-2,-,-,TRBV10-3,TGTGCCATCAGTGAGATGAGGAGGGGTGGCTACACCTTC,CAISEMRRGGYTF
TRBJ2-3,TRBD2,few,TRBV7-9,TGTGCCAGCACCAAAAGTAGCGGGAGGGCGGCAGATACGCAGTATTTT,CASTKSSGRAADTQYF
TRBJ2-3,-,-,TRBV19,TGTGCCAGTAGTAGTTTAAGCGGCACAGATACGCAGTATTTT,CASSSLSGTDTQYF
TRBJ2-5,TRBD2,-,TRBV6-1,TGTGCCAGCAGGGGACTAGCGGGATACGGCTTGGAGACCCAGTACTTC,CASRGLAGYGLETQYF
TRBJ2-7,TRBD1,few,TRBV10-3,TGTGCCATCAGTTGGACAGGGGGCGAGCAGTACTTC,CAISWTGGEQYF
TRBJ1-1,TRBD1,-,TRBV29-1,TGCAGCGTTGAAACCGGACAGGGAGGGACTGAAGCTTTCTTT,CSVETGQGGTEAFF
TRBJ2-7,-,-,TRBV7-2,TGTGCCAGCAGCGATGGGACTGGGAACTCCTACGAGCAGTACTTC,CASSDGTGNSYEQYF
TRBJ1-5,-,-,TRBV4-1,TGCGCCAGCAGCCAAGCAAGCATCGGACAATCTCAAAATCAGCCCCAGCATTTT,CASSQASIGQSQNQPQHF
TRBJ2-7,TRBD2,few,TRBV28,TGTGCCAGCAGTTTGATGTCTGTGGCGGGAGTGCCCTACGAGCAGTACTTC,CASSLMSVAGVPYEQYF
TRBJ2-5,-,-,TRBV7-3,TGTGCCAGCAGCTTAGAGACCCAGTACTTC,CASSLETQYF
TRBJ2-4,TRBD2,once,TRBV7-2,TGTGCCAGCAGCTTAGTTGGTAGCGGGAGGGTGGGAAACATTCAGTACTTC,CASSLVGSGRVGNIQYF
TRBJ1-2,-,-,TRBV19,TGTGCCAGTAGTGAACCGGAACTCTATGGCTACACCTTC,CASSEPELYGYTF
TRBJ2-7,TRBD2,-,TRBV28,TGTGCCAGCAGAACCCCCGGCGGGAGGGCCGAGCAGTACTTC,CASRTPGGRAEQYF
TRBJ2-5,TRBD2,medium-sized,TRBV15,TGTGCCACCAGCAGAAGGGGAGGGGAGACCCAGTACTTC,CATSRRGGETQYF
TRBJ2-1,TRBD1,-,TRBV29-1,TGCAGCGTCTCGGCACAGGGGGACTACAATGAGCAGTTCTTC,CSVSAQGDYNEQFF
TRBJ1-4,-,-,TRBV10-3,TGTGCCATCAGTGAATCCAGGGATGAAAAACTGTTTTTT,CAISESRDEKLFF
TRBJ2-1,-,-,TRBV4-3,TGCGCCAGCAGCCAAGATCGGACTCGGGGTGAGCAGTTCTTC,CASSQDRTRGEQFF
TRBJ1-1,-,few,TRBV20-1,TGCAGTGCTAGAGGTACAGGGTACACTGAAGCTTTCTTT,CSARGTGYTEAFF
TRBJ2-5,-,-,TRBV6-5,TGTGCCAGCAGTTACCGCCGACTGGGTGTACAAGAGACCCAGTACTTC,CASSYRRLGVQETQYF